A selection of T cell receptor beta chains follows, all from one sample in a study of T cells after yellow fever vaccination. TCRdb re-called the 5' RACE reads with MiXCR, one entry per CDR3 protein. The repertoire holds about 140,000 distinct CDR3 sequences, with roughly 6.7% as singletons. The sample here was CD4+ T cells sorted from PBMCs, taken 10 days after the yellow fever booster vaccination. Every receptor here comes from a man between 25 and 39 years old who received the YFV17D yellow fever vaccine. Both conserved end residues are part of each CDR3. D genes are given only for firm matches. The size of a clone is reported for some rows only, either as once, few or many, or as a class for expanded clones.

TRBJ2-2 | TRBV20-1 | - | many | TGCAGTGCTAGCCAGGGGTCACACACCGGGGAGCTGTTTTTT | CSASQGSHTGELFF
TRBJ2-1 | TRBV4-3 | - | many | TGCGCCAGCAGCCAAGCCGAAACGGCGAGGGCCTACAATGAGCAGTTCTTC | CASSQAETARAYNEQFF
TRBJ1-1 | TRBV3-1 | TRBD1 | many | TGTGCCAGCAACCGAGGACAGGGGGGCTCTGAAGCTTTCTTT | CASNRGQGGSEAFF
TRBJ2-2 | TRBV12-3/TRBV12-4 | - | many | TGTGCCAGCAGTTTACGGGAGCCCGGGGAGCTGTTTTTT | CASSLREPGELFF
TRBJ2-2 | TRBV20-1 | TRBD2 | once | TGCTGTGCTAGAAGCTATTGGACTAGCGGGAACACCGGGGAGCTGTTTTTT | CCARSYWTSGNTGELFF
TRBJ2-1 | TRBV19 | TRBD2 | many | TGTGCCAGTAGTCCTCAGACTAGCGGAACCTACAATGAGCAGTTCTTC | CASSPQTSGTYNEQFF
TRBJ2-7 | TRBV20-1 | TRBD2 | many | TGCAGTGCTAGACCTAGCGGGAGGGCCATTCCCTACGAGCAGTACTTC | CSARPSGRAIPYEQYF
TRBJ2-7 | TRBV6-1 | - | many | TGTGCCAGCAGCACTATCGGGGTAGCCCCAGCCTACGAGCAGTACTTC | CASSTIGVAPAYEQYF
TRBJ2-1 | TRBV30 | - | few | TGTGCCTGGAACGGATTCTACAATGAGCAGTTCTTC | CAWNGFYNEQFF
TRBJ2-3 | TRBV7-2 | - | many | TGTGCCAGCAGCCTTCTCCAGGGAAGAGATACGCAGTATTTT | CASSLLQGRDTQYF
TRBJ2-3 | TRBV5-6 | - | many | TGTGCCAGCAGACTCCGGGGGTCTAGCACAGATACGCAGTATTTT | CASRLRGSSTDTQYF
TRBJ1-2 | TRBV28 | - | many | TGTGCCAGCAGTTTACTCCGACAGCACAGGGCCTATGGCTACACCTTC | CASSLLRQHRAYGYTF
TRBJ2-1 | TRBV21-1 | - | many | TGTGCCAGCAGCCCGTGCAATGAGCAGTTCTTC | CASSPCNEQFF
TRBJ2-1 | TRBV5-1 | - | few | TGCGCCAGCAGCCCTCAGAAGGGAAGCAATGAGCAGTTCTTC | CASSPQKGSNEQFF
TRBJ2-5 | TRBV20-1 | TRBD1 | few | TGCAGTGCTAGAGATCCGGGACAGGGGTTGTTGGAGACCCAGTACTTC | CSARDPGQGLLETQYF
TRBJ2-3 | TRBV10-3 | - | many | TGTGCCATCAGTGTCGGGGCAGGCGGCACACACACAGATACGCAGTATTTT | CAISVGAGGTHTDTQYF
TRBJ2-1 | TRBV5-1 | - | many | TGCGCCACCTCCGGGACGCGGGGTAGGGAGCAGTTCTTC | CATSGTRGREQFF
TRBJ2-7 | TRBV6-1 | TRBD2 | many | TGTGCCAGCAGACAGTGGACTAGCGTCCACGAGCAGTACTTC | CASRQWTSVHEQYF
TRBJ2-7 | TRBV7-2 | TRBD1 | many | TGTGCCAGCAGCCTTTCCGGGACAGGGGATCGCTACGAGCAGTACTTC | CASSLSGTGDRYEQYF
TRBJ2-2 | TRBV5-1 | TRBD1 | many | TGCGCCAGCAGCTTGGCCACTATGATGAAACTTCCGGGACAGGCGAACACCGGGGAGCTGTTTTTT | CASSLATMMKLPGQANTGELFF
TRBJ1-1 | TRBV25-1 | - | - | TGTGCCAGCAGTCCTTGGGGGAATATACCTGAAGCTTTCTTT | CASSPWGNIPEAFF
TRBJ2-1 | TRBV20-1 | - | - | TGCAGTGCTAGAGATAGATTGGGCACCCGCTCCTACAATGAGCAGTTCTTC | CSARDRLGTRSYNEQFF
TRBJ2-1 | TRBV11-2 | TRBD1 | few | TGTGCCAGCAGCTTAGGGGACAGAGGACAATACAATGAGCAGTTCTTC | CASSLGDRGQYNEQFF
TRBJ2-7 | TRBV7-2 | - | many | TGTGCCAGCAGCTTTGGTTGGAGGGTCTACGAGCAGTACTTC | CASSFGWRVYEQYF
TRBJ2-7 | TRBV7-9 | TRBD2 | many | TGTGCCAGCAGCCCGCGGGGGACTAGGGCTTCTGGCGAGCAGTACTTC | CASSPRGTRASGEQYF
TRBJ2-2 | TRBV7-2 | TRBD1 | many | TGTGCCAGCAGCTTAGCGGGGACAGGGAGGACCGGGGAGCTGTTTTTT | CASSLAGTGRTGELFF
TRBJ2-3 | TRBV4-2 | - | many | TGTGCCAGCAGCCAAGACCCAGCGCTAGGGGCAGATACGCAGTATTTT | CASSQDPALGADTQYF
TRBJ1-6 | TRBV11-2 | - | many | TGTGCCAGCAGCTTAATCCCTGGACGGCCAAATTCACCCCTCCACTTT | CASSLIPGRPNSPLHF
TRBJ2-5 | TRBV20-1 | TRBD2 | - | TGCAGTGTAGACCTCGGGGGGAGAGAGACCCAGTACTTC | CSVDLGGRETQYF
TRBJ2-3 | TRBV20-1 | - | many | TGCAGTGCTAGAGACGGGAGCGAGAGCACAGATACGCAGTATTTT | CSARDGSESTDTQYF
TRBJ1-4 | TRBV7-8 | TRBD1 | few | TGTGCCAGCAGCTTAGAGTACAGGGGAAGAACTAATGAAAAACTGTTTTTT | CASSLEYRGRTNEKLFF
TRBJ2-1 | TRBV20-1 | - | many | TGCAGTGCTAGTGGGCCGGCCTACGGGGCTTTCTTC | CSASGPAYGAFF
TRBJ2-1 | TRBV6-5 | TRBD1 | - | TGTGCCAGCAGTTACTCGACAGGGGTCAATGAGCAGTTCTTC | CASSYSTGVNEQFF
TRBJ2-2 | TRBV18 | - | many | TGTGCCAGCTCACCCGCCGGGGAGCTGTTTTTT | CASSPAGELFF
TRBJ2-7 | TRBV5-1 | TRBD1 | many | TGCGCCAGCCGCCGGACAGGGGGCTCTATAGGCTACGAGCAGTACTTC | CASRRTGGSIGYEQYF
TRBJ1-1 | TRBV20-1 | TRBD1 | few | TGCAGTGCTCAAACAGGGGGCGCCGACACTGAAGCTTTCTTT | CSAQTGGADTEAFF
TRBJ2-7 | TRBV12-3/TRBV12-4 | - | many | TGTGCCAGCAGCCCCGTAAGCCTTAGCTCCTACGAGCAGTACTTC | CASSPVSLSSYEQYF
TRBJ2-5 | TRBV11-3 | - | many | TGTGCCAGCAGCTTAGGAGGGATCGCGGATGGAGAGACCCAGTACTTC | CASSLGGIADGETQYF
TRBJ2-3 | TRBV11-2 | - | many | TGTGCCAGCAGCTTAGGGTCGCGGGGATCGACAGATACGCAGTATTTT | CASSLGSRGSTDTQYF
TRBJ1-2 | TRBV20-1 | - | many | TGCAGTGCTAGTTCCGAGACGGGCTATGGCTACACCTTC | CSASSETGYGYTF
TRBJ2-5 | TRBV7-2 | - | - | TGTGCCAGCAACTTTGGGACTGCCGAGACCCAGTACTTC | CASNFGTAETQYF